This T cell receptor beta chain derives from a study of cytomegalovirus exposure and HLA in healthy donors (TCRdb year 2017). With respect to the entire study: An earlier analysis of some 600 of the donors reported approximately 300 Gb of sequence data and 95 million to 140 million unique TCR beta sequences obtained from roughly 170 million T cells. To decide whether each TCR beta V gene segment behaved as functional or pseudogenic, an earlier analysis of fewer than 750 of the donors relied on high-throughput TCR beta sequencing. Alongside the repertoire data, information on donor age, sex, ethnicity and CMV serostatus was compiled. All discovery cohort repertoires had been generated using a single sequencing platform. The number of donors typed differed by locus, with about 629-630 for A, B, C, DRB1 and DQB1, around 520 for DQA1, over 600 for DPA1, and approximately 470 for DPB1. A few DR-DQ haplotypes were handled as single units for association and clustering because linkage in the cohort was strong. In addition to the first cohort of roughly 670 subjects, a separate validation cohort of approximately 110 different subjects was used. Rather than using new phenotypic data, the later analysis identified candidate immune exposures from TCR beta sequences and from how often those sequences occurred across donors. A later genetic analysis took genome-wide SNP genotypes for about 55% of the 666 donors and used that subset as a discovery cohort. Approximately 330 gigabases of sequencing data and about 92 million unique TCR sequences made up an early release that covered about 640 HLA-typed donors. The study aimed to test whether cataloging public T cell receptors could reveal signatures of past pathogen exposure. The genetic ancestry cluster associated with self-reported Caucasian donors included 81% of the roughly 410 genotyped donors. A later analysis re-examined previously published TCR beta repertoires from just over 650 donors and added high-resolution HLA genotyping to investigate patterns of TCR occurrence. The T cell repertoires of several hundred subjects were profiled by immunosequencing and related to cytomegalovirus serostatus. Across around 400 genotyped donors of the cohort, an average of approximately 240,000 unique TCR beta nucleotide sequences per donor were sequenced, and 15% to 20% of those sequences were non-productive. The study combined high-throughput TCR immunosequencing, statistical association of individual TCRs with disease status, and machine learning to predict cytomegalovirus infection status. Both class I and class II loci were covered by HLA typing, at four-digit resolution. Findings and caveats that apply to the study as a whole: Because some donors lacked HLA typing at each locus, the association tests relied only on the typed subset. The study listed over 150 TCR beta chains as associated with cytomegalovirus. In a later analysis, 15,000 to 20,000 TCR beta sequences were associated with specific HLA alleles at a false discovery rate of 0.05. The classifier was reported to diagnose cytomegalovirus status with high specificity and sensitivity in both the original cohort and the validation cohort. A few of the identified cytomegalovirus-associated TCR beta chains were confirmed in vitro to be specific for cytomegalovirus antigens. The authors suggested that the approach could potentially be extended to other disease states and immunological phenotypes. A cluster of highly shared sequence variants was judged likely to represent a technical artifact of the sequencing pipeline. A later genetic analysis reported fewer N-insertions in productive TCRs among donors in an Asian-associated ancestry cluster than the roughly 700-donor mean. Assigning TCR associations to individual alleles was difficult when HLA alleles, especially DR and DQ, strongly co-occurred. Over 15 rarely observed V segments, including chromosome 9 orphons, were excluded from the earlier analysis of about 500 of the donors because counts were too low. In a later analysis, several top co-occurrence clusters were reported to appear linked to parvovirus B19, influenza, CMV and Epstein-Barr virus. In this cohort, only TCR beta chains were sequenced, and detectable features were limited by the absence of alpha or paired-chain data. For the cohort, immune exposure information was limited to CMV serostatus. Correlated functional status among segregating V segments might be attributable to linkage disequilibrium, but an unknown experimental factor could not be ruled out. While some public TCRs were present in many individuals, most TCR sequences turned up only very rarely across donors. In a later analysis, TCR association rates were found to vary across HLA loci, with the most associated TCRs seen for DRB1 alleles and the fewest for HLA-C alleles. In a later analysis, most CMV-associated TCR beta chains were found to appear HLA-restricted, with HLA associations seemingly driven largely by CMV exposure. In a later analysis, HLA-associated TCR beta chains showed more clonal expansion and lower generation probabilities than non-associated chains that were equally common. An association between a missense DCLRE1C variant and V-gene and J-gene trimming of TCR beta chains was found in a later genetic analysis and replicated in an independent cohort. A further reported finding was that TCR beta sequences accurately predicted the HLA-A and HLA-B alleles for most subjects in the first cohort. In an earlier analysis of about 600 of the donors, most TCR beta V segments appeared in productive rearrangements about 87% or about 30% of the time, broadly matching IMGT annotations. Some IMGT-functional V segments, including TRBV6-2 and TRBV6-3, could not be told apart with the 87-base-pair reads, so those segments were excluded. Roughly uniform sequencing depth across donors was assumed in presence/absence analyses, although this assumption may not hold.

V is pruned by 2 bases and J by 6 bases, leaving 7 bases of the junction without a gene match. CDR1 and CDR2 were assigned from the germline V gene (reference sequence) as MNHEY and SMNVEV. The CDR3 contains 17 residues, cysteine and phenylalanine counted. The DNA shown is the 51-base CDR3, in frame from base 1. Receptors were amplified or captured by the immunoSEQ multiplex PCR assay. A mixture of 60 forward primers for TCR Vbeta segments and 13 reverse primers for TCR Jbeta segments was used in the multiplex PCR. The CDR3 region of rearranged TCR beta genes was amplified from genomic DNA with a multiplex PCR assay. The amplified TCR beta libraries were sequenced on the Illumina HiSeq System as 87-base-pair reads. The study's processing was this. A later analysis counted 75 million to 100 million unique TCR beta chains across the 666 repertoires, and some 12 million of these chains were shared by at least two donors. A nearest-neighbor algorithm error-corrected the raw reads and collapsed the reads into unique sequences, merging closely related sequences to remove PCR and sequencing errors. V, D and J gene segments were assigned by aligning CDR3 sequences to IMGT reference sequences. Each retained sequence needed at least a six-nucleotide match to both a V gene segment and a J gene segment. Rearrangements were classified as productive when the CDR3 lacked stop codons and remained in frame with V and J, and all other rearrangements were classified as non-productive. CDR3 was defined according to IMGT convention as the region running from the second conserved V-encoded cysteine to the conserved J-encoded phenylalanine. The earlier analysis of about 610 of the donors excluded sequences that lacked an unambiguous match to a single V gene segment. In an earlier analysis of 587 of the donors, V segments were called functional above 56.7% productive rearrangements and were called segregating when the between-donor standard deviation exceeded 5%. To diagnose cytomegalovirus status from the catalog of TCR beta chain sequences, a statistical classification framework was built. V and J gene assignment, in a later analysis, came from comparing TCR nucleotide sequences with IMGT/GENE-DB human TR gene sequences. A later analysis assigned CDR3 sequences and most-parsimonious VDJ recombination scenarios with the TCRdist pipeline. In a later analysis, each TCR beta chain was defined by its CDR3 amino acid sequence together with its V-gene family, and reads without a unique V-gene family were excluded. A later analysis removed nearly 600 highly shared, low-generation-probability nucleotide sequences to deal with suspected cross-contamination and a sequencing artifact. In a later analysis, a clonal expansion index was calculated for each public chain from normalized within-repertoire ranks of inferred template counts. In a later analysis, generation probabilities were computed with a VDJ recombination model fitted to out-of-frame rearrangements, and the resulting probabilities were checked against IGoR. In a later analysis, TCR-TCR, TCR-HLA and TCR-CMV co-occurrence was scored with hypergeometric tests, and a repertoire-size bias correction was applied to TCR pairs. To estimate false discovery rates, a later analysis permuted the HLA or CMV assignments 20 times. In a later analysis, co-occurring TCRs were grouped with DBSCAN, and TCRdist sequence similarity was added when clustering was performed within HLA-allele-positive subsets. Repertoires with fewer than 30,000 or more than 120,000 public chains, plus five repertoires with anomalous nucleotide sharing, were excluded from co-occurrence clustering. Imported from immuneACCESS, the table was reduced by TCRdb to in-frame sequences with V and J called. These copies leave out some clones; in studies compared against another copy, an unresolved V gene accounts for under half, and the cause of the remainder is not known. That table supplies the V and J calls and clone size; D and trimming were determined from the DNA. The sample includes roughly 180,000 clones, with nearly 80% observed a single time. The ten largest clones capture more than 13% of the sample.

Concerning this clone: There is no known antigen for this receptor. It has no much larger one-base neighbor in the sample; base qualities were not kept.

The cohort was made up of 650 to 700 healthy bone marrow donors. At the time of sampling, all cohort members were nominally healthy, though unrecorded immune exposures were likely present. The donor was CMV seropositive and was included in the group of around 300 seropositive cohort members. A peripheral blood sample was collected from each donor, and TCR beta sequencing was performed on peripheral blood mononuclear cells. Genomic DNA extraction from the blood cell samples was performed with the Qiagen DNeasy Blood Extraction Kit. The material sequenced was PBMCs. Here the chain combines TRBV27 and TRBJ1-6, with 10 bases aligning to TRBD1. The origin of this receptor is a man aged 50 to 59 in good health and CMV-seropositive. The CDR3 region reads CASSLALGQGSNSPLHF. At the DNA level, the sequence is TGTGCCAGCAGTTTAGCCTTGGGACAGGGGTCTAATTCACCCCTCCACTTT.